This TCR beta chain stems from a study of blood T cell repertoires in COVID-19. The overall study: In each case, the material was cDNA or gDNA derived from T cells, B-cell-depleted T cells, or PBMCs.

A single count supports this clone. The sample holds other DNA sequences that translate to the same CDR3. This study enrolled people aged roughly 18 to 90 from 20 to 25 US geographic areas. Each recovered donor of Cohort 3 presented with two negative PCRs, clearance, or symptom resolution. Study processing details: Reference gene primer amplification gave estimated nucleated cell counts. TCRdb's table, derived via immunoSEQ multiplex PCR, lists solely in-frame clones and lacks some. V and J calls and clone size are copied from that table; D and trimming were computed from the DNA. The sample lists approximately 320,000 clones, about 88% occurring once. This sequence was found in a man aged 60 to 75 who had recovered from COVID-19. The sequenced sample was PBMCs or T cells enriched from blood (not recorded which).

CDR3 in DNA: TGTGCCAGCAGTTTAGGACAGGAAGCTTTCTTT. It translates to CASSLGQEAFF. The J gene is TRBJ1-1, the V gene TRBV12-3 or TRBV12-4, with a weak D call TRBD1 (5 bases). V gave up 1 base and J gave up 8 bases, with 5 bases separating them. The CDR3 is made up of 11 amino acids.